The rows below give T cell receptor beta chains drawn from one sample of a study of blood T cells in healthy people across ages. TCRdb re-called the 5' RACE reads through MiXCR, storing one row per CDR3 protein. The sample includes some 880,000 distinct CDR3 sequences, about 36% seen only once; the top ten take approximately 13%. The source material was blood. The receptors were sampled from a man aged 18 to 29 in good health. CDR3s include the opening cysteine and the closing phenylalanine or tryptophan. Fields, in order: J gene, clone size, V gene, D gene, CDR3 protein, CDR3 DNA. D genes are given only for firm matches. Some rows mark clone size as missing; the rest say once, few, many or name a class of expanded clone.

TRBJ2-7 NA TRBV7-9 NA CASSLPVGGKGYEQYF TGTGCCAGCAGCTTACCAGTGGGGGGCAAGGGGTACGAGCAGTACTTC
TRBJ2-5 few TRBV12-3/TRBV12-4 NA CASSYAVRETQYF TGTGCCAGCAGTTATGCAGTAAGAGAGACCCAGTACTTC
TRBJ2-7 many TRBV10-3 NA CAISESTGIEQYF TGTGCCATCAGTGAGTCAACAGGTATCGAGCAGTACTTC
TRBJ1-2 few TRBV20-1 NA CSAGKDSYGYTF TGCAGTGCTGGAAAAGACAGCTATGGCTACACCTTC
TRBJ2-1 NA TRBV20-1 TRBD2 CSARALQRGGGEQFF TGCAGTGCTAGGGCCTTACAGCGGGGGGGCGGTGAGCAGTTCTTC
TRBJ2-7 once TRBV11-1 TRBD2 CASSAGEYEQYF TGTGCCAGCTCGGCGGGGGAATACGAGCAGTACTTC
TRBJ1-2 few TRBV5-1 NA CASSFLDRYYGYTF TGCGCCAGCAGCTTTCTCGACAGGTACTATGGCTACACCTTC
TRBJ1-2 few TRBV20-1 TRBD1 CSARPGTDYYGYTF TGCAGTGCTAGACCTGGGACAGACTACTATGGCTACACCTTC
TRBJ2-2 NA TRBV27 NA CASSVRNGELFF TGTGCCAGCAGCGTTAGGAACGGGGAGCTGTTTTTT
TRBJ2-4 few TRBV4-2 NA CASSQTDTKGGIKNIQYF TGTGCCAGCAGCCAAACGGACACCAAAGGGGGGATCAAAAACATTCAGTACTTC
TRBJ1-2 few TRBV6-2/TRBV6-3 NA CASSYPTGGYGYTF TGTGCCAGCAGTTACCCGACGGGTGGCTATGGCTACACCTTC
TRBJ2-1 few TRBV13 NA CASSLNLSPATYNEQFF TGTGCCAGCAGCTTAAATCTCTCCCCAGCGACCTACAATGAGCAGTTCTTC
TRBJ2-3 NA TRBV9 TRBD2 CAGSSGDGTDTQYF TGTGCCGGTAGTAGCGGGGACGGCACAGATACGCAGTATTTT
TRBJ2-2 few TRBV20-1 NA CSAGMGVSGELFF TGCAGTGCTGGGATGGGGGTCTCCGGGGAGCTGTTTTTT
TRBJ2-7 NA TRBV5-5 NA CASSLEGGGNEQYF TGTGCCAGCAGCTTGGAGGGAGGGGGCAATGAGCAGTACTTC